One and the same sample provided the 4 T cell receptor beta chains below, sequenced in a study of blood T cell repertoires in COVID-19. Repertoires were generated with immunoSEQ multiplex PCR, while TCRdb's copy carries only in-frame clones and drops some. The sample yields about 110,000 clones, roughly 80% seen once. The source material was peripheral blood. Receptors were obtained from a man in his 70s with acute or convalescent COVID-19.

The chain has TRBV19 and TRBJ1-1, with no clear D. V was cut by 1 base and J by 0 bases, with 15 bases left in between. This CDR3 contains 17 residues. CDR1 is LNHDA, CDR2 SQIVND, per germline (reference sequence). In nucleotides, the CDR3 is TGTGCCAGTAGTATAGGTGGGCGACCTCGCATGAACACTGAAGCTTTCTTT. Encoded protein: CASSIGGRPRMNTEAFF.

The V and J genes are TRBV10-3 and TRBJ2-1; 11 bases fit TRBD2. Germline V gives CDR1 ENHRY, CDR2 SYGVKD. V trimming: 2 bases; J trimming: 15 bases; junction bases outside the gene matches: 6. The CDR3 consists of 13 residues. CDR3: CAISEVSGTSGFF. CDR3 DNA: TGTGCCATCAGTGAGGTCTCCGGGACTAGCGGGTTCTTC.

This clone was seen only a few times. This chain connects TRBV27 to TRBJ1-2; no clear D. Per germline, CDR1 MNHEY and CDR2 SMNVEV (reference sequence). The germline V and J ends were trimmed by 4 bases and 3 bases, with 15 bases remaining between them. The CDR3 runs 15 residues. The CDR3 protein is CASSSLAGSYYGYTF. The CDR3 coding sequence is TGTGCCAGCAGTTCCCTAGCCGGGTCCTACTATGGCTACACCTTC.

This chain connects TRBV5-8 to TRBJ1-5; TRBD1 agrees at 7 bases. The CDR3 is 14 amino acids. Germline CDR1 is SGHTS and CDR2 is YDEGEE. Unmatched junction bases numbered 11, after V lost 3 bases and J lost 11 bases. CDR3 residues: CASSSGQPSEAQHF. CDR3 DNA: TGTGCCAGCAGCTCGGGACAGCCGAGCGAAGCCCAGCATTTT. The full variable domain, with the rest looked up from reference TRBV5-8 and TRBJ1-5, is EAGVTQSPTHLIKTRGQQATLRCSPISGHTSVYWYQQALGLGLQFLLWYDEGEERNRGNFPPRFSGRQFPNYSSELNVNALELEDSALYLCASSSGQPSEAQHFGDGTRLSIL.